Listed below are T cell receptor beta chains from one sample, sequenced in a study of blood T cell repertoires in COVID-19. The method was immunoSEQ multiplex PCR; TCRdb's version includes in-frame clones alone and lacks a portion of them. The table lists some 140,000 clones, 80% to 90% of them singletons, with about 2.6% in the top ten. Sequencing input: PBMCs or T cells enriched from blood (not recorded which). These receptors were taken from a man between 35 and 55 years old with acute COVID-19. CDR3s include the opening cysteine and the closing phenylalanine or tryptophan. D genes are given only for firm matches.

j_gene,v_gene,d_gene,CDR3aa,CDR3nt
TRBJ2-7,TRBV5-1,TRBD2,CASSLGTSGTAYEQYF,TGCGCCAGCAGCTTGGGGACTAGCGGGACCGCCTACGAGCAGTACTTC
TRBJ1-6,TRBV6-6,NA,CASSWDTPLFGLHF,TGTGCCAGCAGTTGGGACACCCCCCTCTTCGGCCTCCACTTT
TRBJ1-2,TRBV12-3/TRBV12-4,NA,CASSSGNGYTF,TGTGCCAGCAGTTCGGGGAATGGCTACACCTTC
TRBJ2-7,TRBV6-2/TRBV6-3,TRBD1,CASSWTGDEQYF,TGTGCCAGCAGTTGGACAGGGGACGAGCAGTACTTC
TRBJ1-5,TRBV7-8,TRBD1,CASKPGEGTGPQPQHF,TGTGCCAGCAAGCCGGGGGAGGGGACAGGGCCTCAGCCCCAGCATTTT
TRBJ1-1,TRBV3-1/TRBV3-2,NA,CASSQAGSWNTEAFF,TGTGCCAGCAGCCAAGCCGGGTCCTGGAACACTGAAGCTTTCTTT
TRBJ1-3,TRBV5-1,NA,CASSLHGDKGQNTIYF,TGCGCCAGCAGCTTGCATGGGGATAAGGGGCAAAACACCATATATTTT
TRBJ2-7,TRBV5-8,TRBD2,CASSFLAGTGSYEQYF,TGTGCCAGCAGCTTCTTAGCGGGAACCGGCTCCTACGAGCAGTACTTC
TRBJ2-4,TRBV7-3,TRBD2,CASSRLARGDTNIQYF,TGTGCCAGCAGCAGACTAGCCCGGGGGGATACAAACATTCAGTACTTC
TRBJ1-6,TRBV19,NA,CASNTGFNSPLHF,TGTGCCAGTAATACAGGGTTCAATTCACCCCTCCACTTT